The rows below give T cell receptor beta chains drawn from one sample of a study of Ad26.COV2.S vaccination and SARS-CoV-2 variants. Using immunoSEQ multiplex PCR, the repertoire was profiled, and TCRdb retains in-frame clones only, with some absent. The table records hundreds of thousands of clones, roughly 90% of them present only once. The sequences come from peripheral blood, collected in a trial of Ad26.COV2.S vaccine versus placebo. The receptors were gathered from a person aged 18-60 years who received the Ad26.COV2.S COVID-19 vaccine or a placebo. CDR3s include the opening cysteine and the closing phenylalanine or tryptophan. A D gene is named only where the DNA matches it firmly. Only some rows state a clone size, as once, few, many or a class for expanded clones.

J gene	clone size	V gene	D gene	CDR3 protein	CDR3 DNA
TRBJ1-4	.	TRBV7-9	.	CASSLEASGEKLFF	TGTGCCAGCAGCTTAGAAGCGAGTGGGGAAAAACTGTTTTTT
TRBJ1-2	.	TRBV10-3	TRBD1	CAISEQGVSNYGYTF	TGTGCCATCAGTGAACAGGGGGTTTCTAACTATGGCTACACCTTC
TRBJ1-2	few	TRBV9	.	CASSVGQGRGRPGYTF	TGTGCCAGCAGCGTAGGTCAGGGTAGAGGACGTCCGGGATACACCTTC
TRBJ1-5	.	TRBV19	.	CASTARGNQPQHF	TGTGCCAGTACTGCCAGGGGCAATCAGCCCCAGCATTTT
TRBJ2-2	.	TRBV12-3/TRBV12-4	.	CASSSSWGGELFF	TGTGCCAGCAGTTCGTCCTGGGGTGGGGAGCTGTTTTTT
TRBJ1-3	.	TRBV5-1	.	CASSPNKAGNTIYF	TGCGCCAGCAGCCCAAATAAGGCTGGAAACACCATATATTTT
TRBJ2-3	once	TRBV5-4	TRBD2	CASSLTSGTTDTQYF	TGTGCCAGCAGCTTGACTAGCGGAACCACAGATACGCAGTATTTT
TRBJ1-1	.	TRBV19	.	CASSAVSGTEAFF	TGTGCCAGTAGTGCGGTTTCTGGCACTGAAGCTTTCTTT
TRBJ2-2	.	TRBV28	TRBD2	CASRPGGSTGELFF	TGTGCCAGCAGGCCGGGGGGGTCCACCGGGGAGCTGTTTTTT
TRBJ2-6	few	TRBV15	.	CATSKQGFAGANVLTF	TGTGCCACCAGCAAACAGGGTTTCGCTGGGGCCAACGTCCTGACTTTC
TRBJ1-1	.	TRBV4-3	.	CASSPAMNTEAFF	TGCGCCAGCAGCCCAGCCATGAACACTGAGGCTTTCTTT
TRBJ2-3	.	TRBV28	.	CASIWEMGLITDTQYF	TGTGCCAGCATTTGGGAAATGGGGCTGATCACAGATACGCAGTATTTT
TRBJ2-5	.	TRBV23-1	.	CASSHRTGRVQETQYF	TGCGCCAGCAGCCACCGGACAGGGAGGGTTCAAGAGACCCAGTACTTC
TRBJ2-3	.	TRBV5-4	.	CASSLAYDLPTDTQYF	TGTGCCAGCAGCTTGGCATATGATCTTCCCACAGATACGCAGTATTTT
TRBJ2-2	.	TRBV6-6	TRBD1	CASSLRTGRSAGELFF	TGTGCCAGCAGTTTGAGGACAGGGAGAAGCGCCGGGGAGCTGTTTTTT
TRBJ2-5	.	TRBV7-9	TRBD1	CASSLTGGQETQYF	TGTGCCAGCAGCTTAACAGGGGGCCAAGAGACCCAGTACTTC
TRBJ1-6	.	TRBV6-5	.	CASSSQVLSANSPLHF	TGTGCCAGCAGTTCCCAGGTACTTTCGGCGAATTCACCCCTCCACTTT
TRBJ2-1	once	TRBV4-3	.	CASSQDSGMTYYNEQFF	TGCGCCAGCAGCCAAGATTCTGGAATGACATATTACAATGAGCAGTTCTTC
TRBJ1-2	.	TRBV6-5	.	CASSYSVANYGYTF	TGTGCCAGCAGTTACTCGGTAGCTAACTATGGCTACACCTTC
TRBJ1-3	.	TRBV4-3	TRBD1	CASSSDRASGNTIYF	TGCGCCAGCAGCTCGGACAGGGCCTCTGGAAACACCATATATTTT
TRBJ2-1	.	TRBV24-1	.	CATMNENSGEQFF	TGTGCCACCATGAACGAAAACAGCGGTGAGCAGTTCTTC
TRBJ1-4	.	TRBV30	TRBD1	CAWRNRGEEKLFF	TGTGCCTGGAGGAACAGGGGGGAAGAAAAACTGTTTTTT
TRBJ2-7	.	TRBV5-6	TRBD1	CASSYAGGYEQYF	TGTGCCAGCAGCTACGCAGGGGGTTACGAGCAGTACTTC
TRBJ2-7	.	TRBV6-1	.	CASSEAGSRYSYEQYF	TGTGCCAGCAGTGAAGCGGGCTCCCGTTACTCCTACGAGCAGTACTTC
TRBJ2-7	.	TRBV18	.	CASSPPSGREQYF	TGTGCCAGCTCACCACCCTCTGGTAGGGAGCAGTACTTC
TRBJ2-6	once	TRBV6-4	.	CASSDSGRGLILGANVLTF	TGTGCCAGCAGTGACTCTGGACGTGGCTTGATATTGGGGGCCAACGTCCTGACTTTC